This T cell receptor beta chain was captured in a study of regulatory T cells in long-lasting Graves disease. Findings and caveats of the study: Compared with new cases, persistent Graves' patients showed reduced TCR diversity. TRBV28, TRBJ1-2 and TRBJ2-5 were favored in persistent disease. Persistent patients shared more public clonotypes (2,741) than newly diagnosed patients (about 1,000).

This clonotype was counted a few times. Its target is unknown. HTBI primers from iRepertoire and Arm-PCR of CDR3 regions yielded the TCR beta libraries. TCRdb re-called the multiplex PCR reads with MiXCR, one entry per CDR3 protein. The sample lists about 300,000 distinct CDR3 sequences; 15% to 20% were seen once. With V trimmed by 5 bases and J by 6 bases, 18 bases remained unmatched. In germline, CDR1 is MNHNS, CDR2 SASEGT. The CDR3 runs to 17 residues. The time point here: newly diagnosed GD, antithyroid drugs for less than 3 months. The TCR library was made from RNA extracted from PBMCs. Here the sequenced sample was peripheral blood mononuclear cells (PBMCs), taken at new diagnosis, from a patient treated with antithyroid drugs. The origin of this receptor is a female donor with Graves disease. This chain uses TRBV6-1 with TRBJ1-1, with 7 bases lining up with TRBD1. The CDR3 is CASSPVGEFPGQPEAFF. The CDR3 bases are TGTGCCAGCAGTCCAGTCGGGGAATTCCCGGGACAGCCTGAAGCTTTCTTT.